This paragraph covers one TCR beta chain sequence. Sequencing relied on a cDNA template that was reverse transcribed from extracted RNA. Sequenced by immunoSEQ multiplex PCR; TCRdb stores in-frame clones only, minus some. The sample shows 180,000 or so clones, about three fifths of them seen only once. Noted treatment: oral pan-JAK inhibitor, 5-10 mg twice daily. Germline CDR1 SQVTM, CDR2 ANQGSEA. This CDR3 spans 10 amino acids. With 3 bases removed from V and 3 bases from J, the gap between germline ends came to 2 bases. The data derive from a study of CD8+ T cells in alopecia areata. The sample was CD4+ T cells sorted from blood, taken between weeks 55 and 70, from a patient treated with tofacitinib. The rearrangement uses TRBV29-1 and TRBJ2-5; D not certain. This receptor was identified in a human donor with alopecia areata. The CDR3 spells CSVDKETQYF. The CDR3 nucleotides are TGCAGCGTTGACAAAGAGACCCAGTACTTC.